This TCR beta chain was observed in a study of beta chain features in type 1 diabetes. Findings and limits, study-wide: In these data, an HLA type influence on TCRB rearrangement remained unresolved. Within each of all four CD4+ subsets, Type 1 diabetes patients had TCRB CDR3s that were moderately but significantly shorter. In patients and controls equally, PCR might favor templates that are shorter.

Reverse transcribing all isolated RNA meant expressed TCRB transcripts were sequenced. Each sample of naive, central memory or regulatory T cells had, on average, around 3.3 million reads. Clones were sequenced by immunoSEQ multiplex PCR, and TCRdb holds only the in-frame ones, with some missing. Of hundreds of thousands of clones in the sample, about 14% were seen once. Germline V gene data show CDR1 as SGHDN and CDR2 as FVKESK. The length of the CDR3 is 16 residues. Between the trimmed V and J ends, which lost 4 bases and 7 bases, there was a span of 20 bases. Regarding this clone: What it recognizes is unknown.

Sequencing input: naive CD4+ T cells from blood. This sequence joins TRBV14 and TRBJ2-1, with D perhaps TRBD1 (6 bases). The sequence came from a man younger than 35 with type 1 diabetes. CDR3 bases: TGTGCCAGCAGCCGACCCAGGGGCCAAGGGTTGAATGAGCAGTTCTTC. It codes for CASSRPRGQGLNEQFF. The variable domain in full, with the rest retrieved from reference TRBV14 and TRBJ2-1, is EAGVTQFPSHSVIEKGQTVTLRCDPISGHDNLYWYRRVMGKEIKFLLHFVKESKQDESGMPNNRFLAERTGGTYSTLKVQPAELEDSGVYFCASSRPRGQGLNEQFFGPGTRLTVL.